The text below deals with one T cell receptor beta chain. What it recognizes is unknown. CDR3 length: 15 residues. Germline CDR1 is SGHAT and CDR2 is FQDESV (reference sequence). The germline V and J ends were trimmed by 1 base and 1 base, with 8 bases remaining between them. This entry belongs to a study of T cell responses to AZD1222 COVID-19 vaccine. Study as a whole: Analyses pooled second doses at about 4 or about 12 weeks.

The study's findings and limits: Compared with day 0, the breadth and depth of the Spike-specific TCR repertoire rose significantly after two doses of AZD1222.

Profiling relied on immunoSEQ multiplex PCR, and the TCRdb table lists in-frame clones only, not all of them. The sample comprises around 100,000 clones, about 87% of which are singletons, and around 1.8% rests with the top ten. The chain is built from TRBV11-1 and TRBJ2-4, with D perhaps TRBD2 (5 bases). The specimen was peripheral blood, collected on day 0 of AZD1222 vaccination. This receptor was obtained from an adult in good health. The CDR3 coding sequence is TGTGCCAGCAGCTTAGAGAGGGAGGCCAAAAACATTCAGTACTTC. Translated, it gives CASSLEREAKNIQYF. The complete variable domain, with remaining parts taken from reference TRBV11-1 and TRBJ2-4, reads EAEVAQSPRYKITEKSQAVAFWCDPISGHATLYWYRQILGQGPELLVQFQDESVVDDSQLPKDRFSAERLKGVDSTLKIQPAELGDSAMYLCASSLEREAKNIQYFGAGTRLSVL.